The rows below give T cell receptor beta chains drawn from one sample of a study of blood T cell repertoires in COVID-19. The method was immunoSEQ multiplex PCR; TCRdb's version includes in-frame clones alone and lacks a portion of them. The repertoire holds some 460,000 clones, roughly nine tenths seen once, with approximately 2% in the top ten. Sequenced input: PBMCs or T cells enriched from blood (not recorded which). These receptors were collected from a woman younger than 30 with acute COVID-19. Each CDR3 is given with its conserved first and last residue. The D gene is left open where the match is weak. Some rows have no size entry. The others give once, few or many, or a class for an expanded clone.

J | D | V | size | DNA | CDR3
TRBJ1-2 | . | TRBV7-3 | . | TGTGCCAGCAGCTTCGGTGGGGCAGCAGACTATGGCTACACCTTC | CASSFGGAADYGYTF
TRBJ2-3 | TRBD1 | TRBV6-5 | once | TGTGCCAGCACCTCTCGGACAGGACATACAGATACGCAGTATTTT | CASTSRTGHTDTQYF
TRBJ1-2 | . | TRBV23-1 | once | TGCGCCCGCTGGGACATCCCTAACTATGGCTACACCTTC | CARWDIPNYGYTF
TRBJ2-1 | TRBD2 | TRBV28 | . | TGTGCCAGCAGCCGAACTAGCGGGGTTACCAATGAGCAGTTCTTC | CASSRTSGVTNEQFF
TRBJ2-7 | . | TRBV7-2 | . | TGTGCCAGCAGCTTAGGCAGGGAAGGCGAGCAGTACTTC | CASSLGREGEQYF
TRBJ1-3 | TRBD1 | TRBV6-5 | . | TGTGCCAGCAGTTACCCCTTGACAGGGGTTGGAAACACCATATATTTT | CASSYPLTGVGNTIYF
TRBJ1-1 | . | TRBV4-1 | . | TGCGCCAGCAGCCAAGATCGAGGAGGGTGGGCTTTCTTT | CASSQDRGGWAFF
TRBJ2-2 | . | TRBV5-1 | . | TGCGCCAGCAGCTTGCATAGAACGAACACCGGGGAGCTGTTTTTT | CASSLHRTNTGELFF
TRBJ2-2 | TRBD2 | TRBV7-9 | . | TGTGCCAGCAGCTTAATCGGGAGGGCAAGAACCGGGGAGCTGTTTTTT | CASSLIGRARTGELFF
TRBJ2-7 | . | TRBV5-4 | once | TGTGCCAGCAGCTTTTCGGGGTCCACCTACGAGCAGTACTTC | CASSFSGSTYEQYF
TRBJ1-3 | . | TRBV18 | . | TGTGCCAGTCTCAGGGATCTCTCTGGAAACACCATATATTTT | CASLRDLSGNTIYF
TRBJ1-4 | TRBD1 | TRBV5-1 | . | TGCGCCAGCAGCTCCGGACAGGGTAGGGCTAATGAAAAACTGTTTTTT | CASSSGQGRANEKLFF
TRBJ2-7 | TRBD1 | TRBV5-1 | once | TGCGCCAGCCGGCCCGGACAGGGGTGGAACGAGCAGTACTTC | CASRPGQGWNEQYF
TRBJ2-1 | TRBD1 | TRBV6-2/TRBV6-3 | . | TGTGCCAGCAGTCAGTACAGGGGCTACAATGAGCAGTTCTTC | CASSQYRGYNEQFF
TRBJ2-1 | TRBD2 | TRBV19 | . | TGTGCCAGTAGTATAGAGGGCGGGGGGAGTGAGCAGTTCTTC | CASSIEGGGSEQFF
TRBJ1-3 | TRBD1 | TRBV7-9 | . | TGTGCCAGCAGCGACGGAACAGGGGGCTTATCTGGAAACACCATATATTTT | CASSDGTGGLSGNTIYF
TRBJ2-2 | . | TRBV7-6 | . | TGTGCCAGCAGACCCGACACCCCGAACACCGGGGAGCTGTTTTTT | CASRPDTPNTGELFF
TRBJ1-5 | . | TRBV28 | . | TGTGCCAGCAGCATTACAGGGAATAGCAATCAGCCCCAGCATTTT | CASSITGNSNQPQHF
TRBJ2-5 | TRBD2 | TRBV9 | . | TGTGCCAGCAGCGTAGCTGGGACTAGCGGGGGACAAGAGACCCAGTACTTC | CASSVAGTSGGQETQYF
TRBJ1-1 | TRBD1 | TRBV28 | . | TGTGCCAGCAGTTTAGAGGGCAGGGGGGAGACTGAAGCTTTCTTT | CASSLEGRGETEAFF